This T cell receptor beta chain was profiled in a study of cytomegalovirus exposure and HLA in healthy donors. Study in general: Of a few hundred genotyped donors, roughly 81% grouped in the Caucasian-associated ancestry cluster.

The PCR made use of 60 Vbeta and 13 Jbeta primers. Libraries were prepared by immunoSEQ multiplex PCR; TCRdb keeps only in-frame clonotypes and omits some of them. This table holds about 160,000 clones, around 86% found once. Trimming took 8 bases from V and 5 from J; bases not matched to a gene: 6. CDR1 is MNHEY, CDR2 SMNVEV, per germline (reference sequence). The CDR3 spans 14 residues. Concerning this clone: What it recognizes is unknown.

Study-wide results and limits: Specificity of a few CMV-associated chains for CMV antigens was verified in vitro. Donor immune exposure was known only as CMV serostatus. A later analysis linked a missense variant in DCLRE1C to the trimming of TCR beta V and J genes.

V usage is TRBV27 and J usage is TRBJ2-2; the match to TRBD2 covers 9 bases. Material: PBMCs. The sequence was collected from a girl aged 2-10 years in good health and CMV-seropositive. CDR3 nucleotides: TGTGCCAGCTTAGCGGGAGCGGGGACCGGGGAGCTGTTTTTT. It specifies CASLAGAGTGELFF.